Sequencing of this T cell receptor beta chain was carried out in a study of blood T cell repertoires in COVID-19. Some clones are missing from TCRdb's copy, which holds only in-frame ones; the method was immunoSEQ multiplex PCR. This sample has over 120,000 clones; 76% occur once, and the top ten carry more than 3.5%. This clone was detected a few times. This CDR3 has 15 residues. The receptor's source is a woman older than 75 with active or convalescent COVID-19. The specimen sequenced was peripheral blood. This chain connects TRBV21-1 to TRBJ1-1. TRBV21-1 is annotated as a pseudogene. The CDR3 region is CASSSPVRMNTEAFF. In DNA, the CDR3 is TGTGCCAGCAGCTCCCCCGTTAGAATGAACACTGAAGCTTTCTTT.